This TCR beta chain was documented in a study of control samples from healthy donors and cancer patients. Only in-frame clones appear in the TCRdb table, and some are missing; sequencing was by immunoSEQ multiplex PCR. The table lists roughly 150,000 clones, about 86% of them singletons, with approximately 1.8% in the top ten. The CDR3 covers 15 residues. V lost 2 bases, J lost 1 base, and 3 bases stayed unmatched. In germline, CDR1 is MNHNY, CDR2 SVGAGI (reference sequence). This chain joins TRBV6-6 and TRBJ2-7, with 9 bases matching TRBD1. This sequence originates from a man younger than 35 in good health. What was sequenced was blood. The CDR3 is CASSYRTGESYEQYF. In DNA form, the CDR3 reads TGTGCCAGCAGTTACCGGACAGGGGAATCCTACGAGCAGTACTTC.